These T cell receptor beta chains were read from a single sample in a study of blood T cell repertoires in COVID-19. Profiling relied on immunoSEQ multiplex PCR, and the TCRdb table lists in-frame clones only, not all of them. The table shows around 140,000 clones, with approximately 84% occurring only once. Input material: peripheral blood. The receptors here all came from an elderly woman with acute or convalescent COVID-19. CDR3s include the opening cysteine and the closing phenylalanine or tryptophan. The D gene is left open where the match is weak. Expanded clones get a size class; other rows say once, few or many, or leave the size out.

abundance: few
j_gene: TRBJ2-7
d_gene: TRBD2
v_gene: TRBV3-1/TRBV3-2
CDR3nt: TGTGCCAGCAGCCATCTAAAAAAGGGACTAGCGGGGGGGCCGACCTACGAGCAGTACTTC
CDR3aa: CASSHLKKGLAGGPTYEQYF

abundance: once
j_gene: TRBJ2-7
d_gene: TRBD1
v_gene: TRBV2
CDR3nt: TGTGCCAGTTCCCGGGACAGGGGTCACGAGCAGTACTTC
CDR3aa: CASSRDRGHEQYF

abundance: NA
j_gene: TRBJ2-3
d_gene: NA
v_gene: TRBV21-1
CDR3nt: TGTGCCAGCATCTCGGGAGGGGTAGCGGGGATAGATACGCAGTATTTT
CDR3aa: CASISGGVAGIDTQYF

abundance: NA
j_gene: TRBJ1-5
d_gene: TRBD1
v_gene: TRBV27
CDR3nt: TGTGCCAGCCTCGAAGCCCACAGGGGGCCTTATAGCAATCAGCCCCAGCATTTT
CDR3aa: CASLEAHRGPYSNQPQHF

abundance: NA
j_gene: TRBJ1-3
d_gene: NA
v_gene: TRBV7-2
CDR3nt: TGTGCCAGCAGCTTCGGGGGTTACCCCTCTGGAAACACCATATATTTT
CDR3aa: CASSFGGYPSGNTIYF

abundance: NA
j_gene: TRBJ1-2
d_gene: NA
v_gene: TRBV30
CDR3nt: TGTGCCAGCGAGGGTTATTATGGCTACACCTTC
CDR3aa: CASEGYYGYTF

abundance: NA
j_gene: TRBJ1-1
d_gene: NA
v_gene: TRBV7-2
CDR3nt: TGTGCCAGCAGCTTTGGTCCCGGCCGGGGGTGGAACACTGAAGCTTTCTTT
CDR3aa: CASSFGPGRGWNTEAFF

abundance: once
j_gene: TRBJ2-3
d_gene: TRBD2
v_gene: TRBV5-4
CDR3nt: TGTGCCAGCAGCATCTTAGCGGGAGGGAGGGATACGCAGTATTTT
CDR3aa: CASSILAGGRDTQYF

abundance: NA
j_gene: TRBJ1-2
d_gene: NA
v_gene: TRBV18
CDR3nt: TGTGCCAGCTCACCACGACAGACAGATCAATATGGCTACACCTTC
CDR3aa: CASSPRQTDQYGYTF

abundance: NA
j_gene: TRBJ2-1
d_gene: NA
v_gene: TRBV27
CDR3nt: TGTGCCAGCAGTTTAACCCCCGACAGGCCGTTAGATGAGCAGTTCTTC
CDR3aa: CASSLTPDRPLDEQFF

abundance: NA
j_gene: TRBJ2-3
d_gene: TRBD2
v_gene: TRBV2
CDR3nt: TGTGCCAGCAGTGAAGAAAGCGGGGGGGCAGATACGCAGTATTTT
CDR3aa: CASSEESGGADTQYF

abundance: NA
j_gene: TRBJ2-1
d_gene: TRBD1
v_gene: TRBV4-3
CDR3nt: TGCGCCAGCAGCCACGCCGACAGGGGCAACAATGAGCAGTTCTTC
CDR3aa: CASSHADRGNNEQFF

abundance: few
j_gene: TRBJ1-5
d_gene: NA
v_gene: TRBV19
CDR3nt: TGTGCCAGTACCACCTCAGGGGAGCGCAATCAGCCCCAGCATTTT
CDR3aa: CASTTSGERNQPQHF

abundance: NA
j_gene: TRBJ2-5
d_gene: TRBD1
v_gene: TRBV5-1
CDR3nt: TGCGCCAGCAGCTACACGACAGGGCAAGAGACCCAGTACTTC
CDR3aa: CASSYTTGQETQYF

abundance: NA
j_gene: TRBJ2-3
d_gene: TRBD1
v_gene: TRBV19
CDR3nt: TGTGCCAGTAGTATTTCTCACAGGGGGTCAGATACGCAGTATTTT
CDR3aa: CASSISHRGSDTQYF

abundance: NA
j_gene: TRBJ1-1
d_gene: TRBD1
v_gene: TRBV29-1
CDR3nt: TGCAGCTCAGTGACAGGGGGCTTCGCTGAAGCTTTCTTT
CDR3aa: CSSVTGGFAEAFF

abundance: NA
j_gene: TRBJ2-2
d_gene: NA
v_gene: TRBV6-5
CDR3nt: TGTGCCAGCCGCCCGAGCAGGGGCACCGGGGAGCTGTTTTTT
CDR3aa: CASRPSRGTGELFF

abundance: NA
j_gene: TRBJ2-3
d_gene: TRBD2
v_gene: TRBV29-1
CDR3nt: TGCAGCGTTGGGGGGACTAGCGGTGGTACGCAGTATTTT
CDR3aa: CSVGGTSGGTQYF

abundance: NA
j_gene: TRBJ2-5
d_gene: NA
v_gene: TRBV2
CDR3nt: TGTGCCAGCAGTGATAAGGGGTACAAGGGGACCCAGTACTTC
CDR3aa: CASSDKGYKGTQYF

abundance: NA
j_gene: TRBJ1-2
d_gene: TRBD1
v_gene: TRBV28
CDR3nt: TGTGCCAGCAAAAGGACAGGGAACCCCTATGGCTACACCTTC
CDR3aa: CASKRTGNPYGYTF

abundance: NA
j_gene: TRBJ2-4
d_gene: TRBD1
v_gene: TRBV3-1/TRBV3-2
CDR3nt: TGTGCCAGCAGCCAAGACACAGGGGGCGGGGTTGGCATTCAGTACTTC
CDR3aa: CASSQDTGGGVGIQYF

abundance: few
j_gene: TRBJ2-7
d_gene: NA
v_gene: TRBV27
CDR3nt: TGTGCCAGCAGGCCTCAACCTAGTAGCGAGCAGTACTTC
CDR3aa: CASRPQPSSEQYF

abundance: few
j_gene: TRBJ2-2
d_gene: NA
v_gene: TRBV27
CDR3nt: TGTGCCAGCATCTCCTGGGGGCGGGCGAACACCGGGGAGCTGTTTTTT
CDR3aa: CASISWGRANTGELFF

abundance: NA
j_gene: TRBJ2-1
d_gene: TRBD2
v_gene: TRBV7-9
CDR3nt: TGTGCCAGCAGCTCCCAGGGAGGGATAGCTGGTAATGAGCAGTTCTTC
CDR3aa: CASSSQGGIAGNEQFF

abundance: NA
j_gene: TRBJ2-4
d_gene: TRBD1
v_gene: TRBV5-1
CDR3nt: TGCGCCAGCAGCTTGGGGACAGGGGTAGCCAAAAACATTCAGTACTTC
CDR3aa: CASSLGTGVAKNIQYF

abundance: NA
j_gene: TRBJ1-2
d_gene: NA
v_gene: TRBV4-1
CDR3nt: TGCGCCAGCAGCCAAGAACCCGACTTTATCTATGGCTACACCTTC
CDR3aa: CASSQEPDFIYGYTF

abundance: NA
j_gene: TRBJ1-5
d_gene: NA
v_gene: TRBV9
CDR3nt: TGTGCCAGCAGCGCAAGCGGAGCCAGGGGTCAGCCCCAGCATTTT
CDR3aa: CASSASGARGQPQHF

abundance: few
j_gene: TRBJ2-1
d_gene: NA
v_gene: TRBV7-2
CDR3nt: TGTGCCAGCAGCTTGGTACTAGCCTTCTACAATGAGCAGTTCTTC
CDR3aa: CASSLVLAFYNEQFF

abundance: NA
j_gene: TRBJ2-7
d_gene: TRBD1
v_gene: TRBV29-1
CDR3nt: TGCAGCGTTGAGTCGGACAGGGGGAACGAGCAGTACTTC
CDR3aa: CSVESDRGNEQYF

abundance: once
j_gene: TRBJ1-3
d_gene: NA
v_gene: TRBV5-1
CDR3nt: TGCGCCAGCAGCTTGTACGATGGGCCTGGAAACACCATATATTTT
CDR3aa: CASSLYDGPGNTIYF

abundance: NA
j_gene: TRBJ1-4
d_gene: NA
v_gene: TRBV2
CDR3nt: TGTGCCAGCAGTGAGGCGGCGGACAGCCTCGGGGTAAAACTGTTTTTT
CDR3aa: CASSEAADSLGVKLFF

abundance: NA
j_gene: TRBJ2-1
d_gene: NA
v_gene: TRBV30
CDR3nt: TGTGCCTGGAGTGGGGTCCTAGCAGGTGAGCAGTTCTTC
CDR3aa: CAWSGVLAGEQFF

abundance: NA
j_gene: TRBJ1-1
d_gene: TRBD1
v_gene: TRBV5-4
CDR3nt: TGTGCCAGCAGCCGAGGGGGACAGGGTCAGAACACTGAAGCTTTCTTT
CDR3aa: CASSRGGQGQNTEAFF

abundance: NA
j_gene: TRBJ1-4
d_gene: NA
v_gene: TRBV11-2
CDR3nt: TGTGCCAGCAGCCCCCGCGGGGGCAACTTTGGCGAAAAACTGTTTTTT
CDR3aa: CASSPRGGNFGEKLFF

abundance: NA
j_gene: TRBJ2-7
d_gene: NA
v_gene: TRBV7-8
CDR3nt: TGTGCCAGCAGCTCCTTTCTAGCGCCCCTCAGGGCCTACGAGCAGTACTTC
CDR3aa: CASSSFLAPLRAYEQYF

abundance: NA
j_gene: TRBJ2-7
d_gene: NA
v_gene: TRBV27
CDR3nt: TGTGCCAGCAGGAAGCGTGCTGGTTCCTACGAGCAGTACTTC
CDR3aa: CASRKRAGSYEQYF

abundance: NA
j_gene: TRBJ2-2
d_gene: TRBD1
v_gene: TRBV7-9
CDR3nt: TGTGCCAGCAGCTTAGTGGGACAGGCGAACACCGGGGAGCTGTTTTTT
CDR3aa: CASSLVGQANTGELFF

abundance: NA
j_gene: TRBJ1-2
d_gene: NA
v_gene: TRBV7-2
CDR3nt: TGTGCCAGCAGCTTAGGACAGAAGAACACCTTC
CDR3aa: CASSLGQKNTF

abundance: NA
j_gene: TRBJ2-5
d_gene: NA
v_gene: TRBV6-2/TRBV6-3
CDR3nt: TGTGCCAGCAGCTCATGGAGGCGGGCGGGGGAGACCCAGTACTTC
CDR3aa: CASSSWRRAGETQYF

abundance: NA
j_gene: TRBJ1-2
d_gene: NA
v_gene: TRBV6-5
CDR3nt: TGTGCCAGCAGTTACTCGAACGGGTACTATGGCTACACCTTC
CDR3aa: CASSYSNGYYGYTF

abundance: NA
j_gene: TRBJ1-1
d_gene: NA
v_gene: TRBV29-1
CDR3nt: TGCAGCGTGCACAGGGTCACTGAAGCTTTCTTT
CDR3aa: CSVHRVTEAFF

abundance: NA
j_gene: TRBJ1-1
d_gene: NA
v_gene: TRBV19
CDR3nt: TGTGCCAGTAGTATAGATCTTGAGACATATGCTTTCTTT
CDR3aa: CASSIDLETYAFF

abundance: NA
j_gene: TRBJ2-7
d_gene: NA
v_gene: TRBV15
CDR3nt: TGTGCCACCAGCGAGTCCTACACAGTAGACTACGAGCAGTACTTC
CDR3aa: CATSESYTVDYEQYF

abundance: NA
j_gene: TRBJ1-5
d_gene: NA
v_gene: TRBV7-8
CDR3nt: TGTGCCAGCAGCCCCCAGGGCAGTCAGCCCCAGCATTTT
CDR3aa: CASSPQGSQPQHF

abundance: NA
j_gene: TRBJ1-5
d_gene: NA
v_gene: TRBV19
CDR3nt: TGTGCCAGTAGTACTCCAGGGGCAGGGGCGCAGCCCCAGCATTTT
CDR3aa: CASSTPGAGAQPQHF

abundance: medium-sized
j_gene: TRBJ2-7
d_gene: TRBD1
v_gene: TRBV4-3
CDR3nt: TGCGCCAGCAGCCCAAGCTATGGGACAGGCTACGAGCAGTACTTC
CDR3aa: CASSPSYGTGYEQYF

abundance: NA
j_gene: TRBJ1-1
d_gene: TRBD1
v_gene: TRBV11-2
CDR3nt: TGTGCCAGCAGCTATTGGGACAGGGGGAGGTCGAACACTGAAGCTTTCTTT
CDR3aa: CASSYWDRGRSNTEAFF

abundance: NA
j_gene: TRBJ1-1
d_gene: TRBD1
v_gene: TRBV5-1
CDR3nt: TGCGCCAGCAGCGGCCGACAGGGGGCGAGGACTGAAGCTTTCTTT
CDR3aa: CASSGRQGARTEAFF

abundance: NA
j_gene: TRBJ1-5
d_gene: TRBD1
v_gene: TRBV28
CDR3nt: TGTGCCAGCATGTCAGGGGGTCATCAGCCCCAGCATTTT
CDR3aa: CASMSGGHQPQHF

abundance: NA
j_gene: TRBJ1-4
d_gene: NA
v_gene: TRBV5-1
CDR3nt: TGCGCCAGCAGCGTAGCGCGGTCCTCAACTAATGAAAAACTGTTTTTT
CDR3aa: CASSVARSSTNEKLFF

abundance: NA
j_gene: TRBJ1-5
d_gene: TRBD1
v_gene: TRBV7-8
CDR3nt: TGTGCCAGCAGCACCCAGGGGGCTCAGCCCCAGCATTTT
CDR3aa: CASSTQGAQPQHF

abundance: once
j_gene: TRBJ1-1
d_gene: NA
v_gene: TRBV18
CDR3nt: TGTGCCAGCTCACCAGGAAGGGGGAACACTGAAGCTTTCTTT
CDR3aa: CASSPGRGNTEAFF